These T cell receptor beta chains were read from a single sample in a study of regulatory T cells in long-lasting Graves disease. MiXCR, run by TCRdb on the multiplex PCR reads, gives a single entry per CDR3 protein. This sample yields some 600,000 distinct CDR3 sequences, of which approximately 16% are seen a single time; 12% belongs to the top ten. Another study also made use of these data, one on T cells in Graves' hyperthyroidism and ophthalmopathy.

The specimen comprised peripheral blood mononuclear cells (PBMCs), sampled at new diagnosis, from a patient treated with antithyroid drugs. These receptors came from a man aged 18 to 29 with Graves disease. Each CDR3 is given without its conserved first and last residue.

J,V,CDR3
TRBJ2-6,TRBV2,ASSEVGRASGANVLT
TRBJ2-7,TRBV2,ASSRVLDEQY
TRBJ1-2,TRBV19,APPVVNMWGDYGYT
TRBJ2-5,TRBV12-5,ASGLVVGFRETQY
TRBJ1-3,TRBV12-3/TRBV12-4,ASSLIGLGNTIY
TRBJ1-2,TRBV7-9,ASSPERDTISDGYT
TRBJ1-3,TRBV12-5,ASGLVVSKETGGNTIY
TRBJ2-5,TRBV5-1,ASSLAKTGVAETQY
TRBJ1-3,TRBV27,ASSPGFAGNTIY
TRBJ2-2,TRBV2,ASSPLDVINTGELF
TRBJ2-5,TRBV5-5,ASRLRTGEH
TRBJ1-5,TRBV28,ASSLREGHINQPQH
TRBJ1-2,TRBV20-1,SARDRDRDYGYT
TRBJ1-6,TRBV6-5,ASSYGLQSHNSPLH
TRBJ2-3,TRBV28,ASSPDADTQY
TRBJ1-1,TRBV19,ASNHRDRDTEAF
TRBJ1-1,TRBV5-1,ASSLDRAGTEAF
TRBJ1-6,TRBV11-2,ASSLEGSGPLH
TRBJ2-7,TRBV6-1,ASRPGQRYEQY
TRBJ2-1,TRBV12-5,ASGLGEQF
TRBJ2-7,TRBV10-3,AISESASAYEQY
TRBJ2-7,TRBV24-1,ASSLGSPWTNEQY
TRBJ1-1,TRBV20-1,SASSQGEVRTEAF
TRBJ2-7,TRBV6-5,ASSYLGTGSYEQY
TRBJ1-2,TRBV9,ASSVEGGASYGYT
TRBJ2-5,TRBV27,ASSRGLRETQY
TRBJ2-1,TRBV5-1,ASSSGLAGDDEQF
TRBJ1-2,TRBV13,ASSLGDTGLSYGYT
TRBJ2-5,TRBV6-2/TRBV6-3,ASSYSSSGQETQY
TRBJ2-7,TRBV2,ASSEAGQGVSYEQY
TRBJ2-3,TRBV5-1,ASSSGSTSTDTQY
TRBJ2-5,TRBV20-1,SANRGQETQY
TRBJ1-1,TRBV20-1,SATTQSGEAF
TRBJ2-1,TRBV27,ASSILAELYNEQF